These T cell receptor beta chains were read from a single sample in a study of glioma-infiltrating T cells after dendritic cell vaccination. The repertoire was sequenced with immunoSEQ multiplex PCR; TCRdb's copy has only in-frame clones and lacks some. The data hold about 76,000 clones, with about nine tenths observed a single time. The sequences come from blood, collected after dendritic cell vaccination. The receptors originated from a human donor with glioblastoma. The CDR3 runs from the conserved cysteine through the conserved F or W.

v_call: TRBV2; cdr3_length: 17; cdr3_aa: CASRIFAGEYSNQPQHF
v_call: TRBV9; cdr3_length: 15; cdr3_aa: CASSLDSTSYNEQFF
v_call: TRBV7-6; cdr3_length: 16; cdr3_aa: CASSLDPTGLQETQYF
v_call: TRBV9; cdr3_length: 15; cdr3_aa: CASSVERQLLRGYTF
v_call: TRBV5-1; cdr3_length: 16; cdr3_aa: CASSLSTGRLNTEAFF
v_call: TRBV5-1; cdr3_length: 14; cdr3_aa: CASSFEASNYGYTF
v_call: TRBV2; cdr3_length: 18; cdr3_aa: CASSGKVGGLGSNQPQHF
v_call: TRBV6-1; cdr3_length: 14; cdr3_aa: CASSAKGPGETQYF
v_call: TRBV5-1; cdr3_length: 13; cdr3_aa: CASSSGTTYEQYF
v_call: TRBV5-1; cdr3_length: 14; cdr3_aa: CASSLADSGGTGHF
v_call: TRBV7-2; cdr3_length: 14; cdr3_aa: CASSRERGVGGYTF
v_call: TRBV18; cdr3_length: 16; cdr3_aa: CASSPSGLAGADTQYF
v_call: TRBV6-5; cdr3_length: 15; cdr3_aa: CASSYGFGLALEQYF
v_call: TRBV27; cdr3_length: 15; cdr3_aa: CASRVGNRAGTEAFF
v_call: TRBV4-3; cdr3_length: 13; cdr3_aa: CASKASVVNEQFF
v_call: TRBV6-5; cdr3_length: 15; cdr3_aa: CASRRGQGAYNEQFF
v_call: TRBV10-2; cdr3_length: 11; cdr3_aa: CATVLNYEQYF
v_call: TRBV15; cdr3_length: 14; cdr3_aa: CATSSPSFGQPQHF
v_call: TRBV29-1; cdr3_length: 12; cdr3_aa: CSGRVAKNIQYF
v_call: TRBV5-1; cdr3_length: 18; cdr3_aa: CASSSGSTGYLSGNTIYF
v_call: TRBV7-9; cdr3_length: 17; cdr3_aa: CASSLNLGGDRGAEAFF
v_call: TRBV2; cdr3_length: 13; cdr3_aa: CASSEAPGYRYTF
v_call: TRBV18; cdr3_length: 15; cdr3_aa: CASSPTGAVNEKLFF
v_call: TRBV5-1; cdr3_length: 14; cdr3_aa: CASSGGQGQLGYTF
v_call: TRBV7-2; cdr3_length: 14; cdr3_aa: CASSLTGGNYGYTF
v_call: TRBV14; cdr3_length: 14; cdr3_aa: CASSPGLRSYEQYF
v_call: TRBV11-1; cdr3_length: 13; cdr3_aa: CASSLYYNSPLHF
v_call: TRBV7-9; cdr3_length: 14; cdr3_aa: CASSIPRGTDTQYF
v_call: TRBV2; cdr3_length: 13; cdr3_aa: CASQDAGGETQYF
v_call: TRBV4-3; cdr3_length: 15; cdr3_aa: CASSQTPGSLYGYTF
v_call: TRBV30; cdr3_length: 13; cdr3_aa: CAWSVQQGFEQYF
v_call: TRBV27; cdr3_length: 14; cdr3_aa: CASSSVLTAYEQYF
v_call: TRBV6-5; cdr3_length: 13; cdr3_aa: CASSYPQGYEQYF
v_call: TRBV18; cdr3_length: 13; cdr3_aa: CASSLAGDGGYTF
v_call: TRBV2; cdr3_length: 12; cdr3_aa: CASSQDRGGYTF
v_call: TRBV27; cdr3_length: 15; cdr3_aa: CASSLVSSSWNEQFF
v_call: TRBV10-2; cdr3_length: 14; cdr3_aa: CASSVGRAEFGYTF
v_call: TRBV25-1; cdr3_length: 15; cdr3_aa: CASSEGMGLGYEQYF
v_call: TRBV4-3; cdr3_length: 15; cdr3_aa: CASSQDFRSTDTQYF
v_call: TRBV19; cdr3_length: 14; cdr3_aa: CASSIGRTGDTQYF
v_call: TRBV10-2; cdr3_length: 13; cdr3_aa: CASSRDSYNEQFF
v_call: TRBV6-6; cdr3_length: 13; cdr3_aa: CASSSSQPGKQYF
v_call: TRBV7-2; cdr3_length: 14; cdr3_aa: CASSLRQGSIEQYF
v_call: TRBV7-8; cdr3_length: 14; cdr3_aa: CASSLEAGRRDYTF
v_call: TRBV13; cdr3_length: 12; cdr3_aa: CASSLTGTEAFF
v_call: TRBV6-1; cdr3_length: 14; cdr3_aa: CASNDGGTQETQYF
v_call: TRBV6-1; cdr3_length: 14; cdr3_aa: CASSLMFGGTEAFF
v_call: TRBV6-1; cdr3_length: 16; cdr3_aa: CASSEARQASGNTIYF
v_call: TRBV2; cdr3_length: 16; cdr3_aa: CGQQTSGGWGTDTQYF
v_call: TRBV5-1; cdr3_length: 14; cdr3_aa: CASSMSGRTDTQYF